This is a list of T cell receptor beta chains from one sample in a study of T-cell memory formation after mild COVID-19. TCRdb itself ran the 5' RACE reads through MiXCR, one entry per CDR3 protein. The sample lists around 450,000 distinct CDR3 sequences; 20% were seen once. The specimen was PBMCs or a T cell subset sorted from them (not recorded which). The receptor source for this set is an adult woman who had mild COVID-19 (a few samples of this study predate the infection). Cell type and time point are not known. The CDR3 runs from the conserved cysteine through the conserved F or W. The D gene is left open where the match is weak. Size is omitted from some rows. Given values are once, few, many or a class for expanded clones.

CDR3aa: CASSTGTSPADTQYF; CDR3nt: TGTGCCAGCAGCACTGGGACTAGCCCTGCAGATACGCAGTATTTT; v_gene: TRBV7-9; j_gene: TRBJ2-3; abundance: few; d_gene: TRBD2
CDR3aa: CASTNPGVLKETQYF; CDR3nt: TGTGCCAGCACAAACCCGGGGGTACTCAAAGAGACCCAGTACTTC; v_gene: TRBV6-6; j_gene: TRBJ2-5; abundance: few; d_gene: .
CDR3aa: CASSPRDRALYGYTF; CDR3nt: TGTGCCAGCAGCCCAAGGGACAGGGCCTTATATGGCTACACCTTC; v_gene: TRBV9; j_gene: TRBJ1-2; abundance: .; d_gene: TRBD1
CDR3aa: CASSFGQIQFF; CDR3nt: TGTGCCAGCAGCTTCGGACAGATTCAGTTCTTC; v_gene: TRBV7-2; j_gene: TRBJ2-1; abundance: few; d_gene: .
CDR3aa: CASSNWCGGSNQPQHF; CDR3nt: TGTGCCAGCAGCAATTGGTGCGGGGGCAGCAATCAGCCCCAGCATTTT; v_gene: TRBV21-1; j_gene: TRBJ1-5; abundance: few; d_gene: .
CDR3aa: CASSQGGTAGYTF; CDR3nt: TGCGCCAGCAGCCAAGGGGGGACAGCGGGCTACACCTTC; v_gene: TRBV4-1; j_gene: TRBJ1-2; abundance: .; d_gene: TRBD1
CDR3aa: CASSPFPQVGTNEKLFF; CDR3nt: TGTGCCAGCTCACCATTTCCACAGGTTGGAACTAATGAAAAACTGTTTTTT; v_gene: TRBV18; j_gene: TRBJ1-4; abundance: .; d_gene: .
CDR3aa: CSARPGTSGSYEQYF; CDR3nt: TGCAGTGCTAGACCTGGGACTAGCGGATCCTACGAGCAGTACTTC; v_gene: TRBV20-1; j_gene: TRBJ2-7; abundance: few; d_gene: TRBD2
CDR3aa: CASSLGRGRSYNEQFF; CDR3nt: TGTGCCAGCAGCTTAGGACGGGGACGGTCCTACAATGAGCAGTTCTTC; v_gene: TRBV11-3; j_gene: TRBJ2-1; abundance: few; d_gene: .
CDR3aa: CASSSQTGSPTEAFF; CDR3nt: TGCGCCAGCAGCTCACAGACAGGGAGCCCTACTGAAGCTTTCTTT; v_gene: TRBV5-1; j_gene: TRBJ1-1; abundance: .; d_gene: TRBD1
CDR3aa: CASRTGLYEQYF; CDR3nt: TGTGCCAGCAGGACAGGGCTCTACGAGCAGTACTTC; v_gene: TRBV12-3/TRBV12-4; j_gene: TRBJ2-7; abundance: many; d_gene: TRBD1
CDR3aa: CATSDRDTFETQYF; CDR3nt: TGTGCCACCAGTGATCGGGACACCTTTGAGACCCAGTACTTC; v_gene: TRBV24-1; j_gene: TRBJ2-5; abundance: .; d_gene: .
CDR3aa: CAWRRDSATNEKLFF; CDR3nt: TGTGCCTGGAGGAGGGACAGCGCAACTAATGAAAAACTGTTTTTT; v_gene: TRBV30; j_gene: TRBJ1-4; abundance: .; d_gene: TRBD1
CDR3aa: CASKRGSYEQYF; CDR3nt: TGTGCCAGCAAGCGGGGCTCATACGAGCAGTACTTC; v_gene: TRBV2; j_gene: TRBJ2-7; abundance: .; d_gene: TRBD2
CDR3aa: CASSLAGPYEQYF; CDR3nt: TGTGCCAGCAGCTTAGCTGGCCCCTACGAGCAGTACTTC; v_gene: TRBV7-9; j_gene: TRBJ2-7; abundance: many; d_gene: .
CDR3aa: CATSNNEQFF; CDR3nt: TGTGCCACATCAAACAATGAGCAGTTCTTC; v_gene: TRBV12-3/TRBV12-4; j_gene: TRBJ2-1; abundance: .; d_gene: .
CDR3aa: CASSLATGMSYEQYF; CDR3nt: TGTGCCAGCAGTTTGGCCACAGGGATGTCCTACGAGCAGTACTTC; v_gene: TRBV12-3/TRBV12-4; j_gene: TRBJ2-7; abundance: .; d_gene: .
CDR3aa: CASSQGRHEQFF; CDR3nt: TGTGCCAGCAGCCAAGGGCGGCATGAGCAGTTCTTC; v_gene: TRBV7-9; j_gene: TRBJ2-1; abundance: few; d_gene: .
CDR3aa: CASSEGGQGAYGYTF; CDR3nt: TGTGCCAGCAGTGAAGGGGGACAGGGGGCCTATGGCTACACCTTC; v_gene: TRBV2; j_gene: TRBJ1-2; abundance: few; d_gene: TRBD1
CDR3aa: CASSMGGSEAFF; CDR3nt: TGTGCCAGTAGTATGGGGGGTTCTGAAGCTTTCTTT; v_gene: TRBV19; j_gene: TRBJ1-1; abundance: .; d_gene: .
CDR3aa: CASRSDIGTDTQYF; CDR3nt: TGTGCCAGCAGGTCGGACATCGGTACAGATACGCAGTATTTT; v_gene: TRBV7-9; j_gene: TRBJ2-3; abundance: .; d_gene: .
CDR3aa: CASSFTPSSATEAFF; CDR3nt: TGTGCCAGCAGTTTTACGCCCAGCTCGGCCACTGAAGCTTTCTTT; v_gene: TRBV12-3/TRBV12-4; j_gene: TRBJ1-1; abundance: many; d_gene: .
CDR3aa: CAWSVPGRYEQYF; CDR3nt: TGTGCCTGGAGTGTACCGGGTCGCTACGAGCAGTACTTC; v_gene: TRBV30; j_gene: TRBJ2-7; abundance: .; d_gene: .
CDR3aa: CASTKAPPGYTF; CDR3nt: TGTGCCAGCACCAAAGCCCCCCCTGGCTACACCTTC; v_gene: TRBV12-3/TRBV12-4; j_gene: TRBJ1-2; abundance: few; d_gene: .
CDR3aa: CASSPTGTGDSYEQYF; CDR3nt: TGTGCCAGCAGTCCGACCGGGACAGGGGACTCCTACGAGCAGTACTTC; v_gene: TRBV12-3/TRBV12-4; j_gene: TRBJ2-7; abundance: many; d_gene: TRBD1
CDR3aa: CASRAAGVTTNYGYTF; CDR3nt: TGTGCCAGCAGGGCAGCGGGCGTAACCACTAACTATGGCTACACCTTC; v_gene: TRBV3-1; j_gene: TRBJ1-2; abundance: few; d_gene: .
CDR3aa: CASSAIPAETTSEQYF; CDR3nt: TGTGCCAGCAGCGCAATACCTGCGGAGACAACTTCGGAGCAGTACTTC; v_gene: TRBV9; j_gene: TRBJ2-7; abundance: .; d_gene: .
CDR3aa: CASSPNGQGQSSYNSPLHF; CDR3nt: TGTGCCAGCTCACCCAATGGGCAGGGACAGTCCTCCTATAATTCACCCCTCCACTTT; v_gene: TRBV18; j_gene: TRBJ1-6; abundance: few; d_gene: TRBD1
CDR3aa: CASSLRSNTEAFF; CDR3nt: TGTGCCAGCAGTTTGCGCTCGAACACTGAAGCTTTCTTT; v_gene: TRBV12-3/TRBV12-4; j_gene: TRBJ1-1; abundance: many; d_gene: .
CDR3aa: CASSENGGGSDTQYF; CDR3nt: TGTGCCAGCAGTGAAAACGGGGGAGGCTCAGATACGCAGTATTTT; v_gene: TRBV25-1; j_gene: TRBJ2-3; abundance: .; d_gene: .
CDR3aa: CASSGGGRRTEAFF; CDR3nt: TGTGCCAGCAGCGGAGGGGGGCGGCGGACTGAAGCTTTCTTT; v_gene: TRBV5-6; j_gene: TRBJ1-1; abundance: few; d_gene: .
CDR3aa: CASRRGTSASSYEQYF; CDR3nt: TGTGCCAGCAGGAGGGGAACTAGCGCCAGCTCCTACGAGCAGTACTTC; v_gene: TRBV12-3/TRBV12-4; j_gene: TRBJ2-7; abundance: .; d_gene: TRBD2
CDR3aa: CASSQGRGGANTEAFF; CDR3nt: TGTGCCAGCAGCCAAGGCCGAGGAGGCGCGAACACTGAAGCTTTCTTT; v_gene: TRBV4-2; j_gene: TRBJ1-1; abundance: .; d_gene: .
CDR3aa: CASSPWTGDTGELFF; CDR3nt: TGTGCCAGCAGTCCTTGGACAGGAGACACCGGGGAGCTGTTTTTT; v_gene: TRBV12-3/TRBV12-4; j_gene: TRBJ2-2; abundance: few; d_gene: TRBD1